The 19 T cell receptor beta chains reported below all come from one sample, sequenced in a study of shared clonotypes between healthy human individuals. Generated by immunoSEQ multiplex PCR, the TCRdb table keeps only in-frame clones and is missing some. The sample contains some 2 million clones, around 95% of which appear only once. Sequenced material: naive CD4+ T cells sorted from blood. Subset of the sample: CD45RA+ positively selected. The receptors here all came from a man aged 18 to 35 in good health.

This chain joins TRBV4-1 and TRBJ2-3, with unresolved D. V lost 1 base to trimming and J lost 2 bases, with 7 bases between them. Germline V gene sequence: CDR1 MGHRA, CDR2 YSYEKL. The CDR3 loop spans 14 amino acids. The CDR3 reads CASSQVGYTDTQYF. CDR3 nucleotides: TGCGCCAGCAGCCAAGTGGGGTACACAGATACGCAGTATTTT.

CDR3 DNA: TGCGCCAGCAGCTTGGAGGTGTATGGCGACGAGCAGTACTTC. Encoded protein: CASSLEVYGDEQYF. The rearrangement uses TRBV5-1 and TRBJ2-7, with D hard to call. In germline, CDR1 is SGHRS, CDR2 YFSETQ. The CDR3 consists of 14 residues. Between the trimmed V and J ends, which lost 0 bases and 5 bases, there was a span of 12 bases.

The chain carries TRBV2 and TRBJ2-5, with 8 bases aligning to TRBD2. Germline V gene lookup returns CDR1 SNHLY and CDR2 FYNNEI. Trimming took 7 bases from V and 5 from J; bases not matched to a gene: 15. The CDR3 runs to 16 residues. The CDR3 nucleotides read TGTGCCAGCACCGACGGTACTAGCGGAGGAGGGGAGACCCAGTACTTC. The encoded protein is CASTDGTSGGGETQYF.

The CDR3 bases are TGTGCCAGCAGCCCCGACAGGGTTCCCTACGAGCAGTACTTC. Its translation: CASSPDRVPYEQYF. The rearrangement joins TRBV7-2 to TRBJ2-7; TRBD1 agrees at 7 bases. Unmatched junction bases numbered 6, after V lost 5 bases and J lost 2 bases. Germline V CDR1 and CDR2: SGHTA, FQGNSA. CDR3 length: 14 amino acids.

CDR3 region: CAVPRGGIYEQYF. DNA of the CDR3: TGTGCCGTCCCCCGAGGGGGCATCTACGAGCAGTACTTC. This chain connects TRBV28 to TRBJ2-7; 7 bases match TRBD1. J lost 3 bases, V lost 11 bases, and 10 bases had no gene match. CDR3 size: 13 residues. CDR1 and CDR2 (germline): MDHEN, SYDVKM.

This chain links TRBV11-1 with TRBJ2-1; 12 nucleotides align to TRBD1. With V trimmed by 1 base and J by 4 bases, 2 bases remained unmatched. The length of the CDR3 is 16 residues. Germline loops: CDR1 SGHAT, CDR2 FQDESV (reference sequence). The CDR3 is CASSLGGQGAYNEQFF. CDR3 coding DNA: TGTGCCAGCAGCTTAGGGGGACAGGGGGCTTACAATGAGCAGTTCTTC.

In DNA, the CDR3 is TGCGCCAGCCGGACTAGGAGGGATATCACAGATACGCAGTATTTT. Its translation is CASRTRRDITDTQYF. The chain is built from TRBV5-1 and TRBJ2-3; 7 positions agree with TRBD2. J gave up 2 bases and V 7 bases, and 10 bases lay outside the gene matches. There are 15 residues in the CDR3. The germline gives CDR1 SGHRS, CDR2 YFSETQ.

Only one count was recorded for this clone. The rearrangement joins TRBV2 to TRBJ1-5; 10 bases line up with TRBD1. The J segment lost 5 bases and the V segment lost 4 bases, leaving 5 bases of the junction unmatched. This CDR3 spans 15 amino acids. The germline CDR1 and CDR2 sequences are SNHLY and FYNNEI. The CDR3 DNA reads as TGTGCCAGCAGTGGGGACAGGGGTATTCATCAGCCCCAGCATTTT. It is translated as CASSGDRGIHQPQHF.

The chain recombines TRBV5-1 with TRBJ2-7; D not certain. Germline V CDR1 and CDR2: SGHRS, YFSETQ. The CDR3 loop spans 14 amino acids. Trimming pared 7 bases from V and 2 bases from J, leaving 16 bases between. The CDR3 DNA reads TGCGCCAGCGCCCCGCGGCCTCTTCCCTACGAGCAGTACTTC. This encodes CASAPRPLPYEQYF.

Worth noting for this clone: A much larger clone is a single base away; this may be a read error. CDR3 coding DNA: TGTGCCAGCAGCCCCCAAGAGACCCAGTACTTC. It yields the protein CASSPQETQYF. This chain uses TRBV13 with TRBJ2-5; no clear D. The germline V gene encodes CDR1 PRHDT and CDR2 FYEKMQ (reference sequence). Trimming shortened V by 5 bases and J by 1 base, and 2 bases separated the two germline ends. The CDR3 is 11 residues long. Filled out from reference TRBV13 and TRBJ2-5, the complete variable domain reads AAGVIQSPRHLIKEKRETATLKCYPIPRHDTVYWYQQGPGQDPQFLISFYEKMQSDKGSIPDRFSAQQFSDYHSELNMSSLELGDSALYFCASSPQETQYFGPGTRLLVL.

The chain uses TRBV7-2 and TRBJ1-3; 9 bases line up with TRBD1. The length of the CDR3 is 15 residues. CDR1 SGHTA and CDR2 FQGNSA come from the germline V gene. With 5 bases clipped from V and 3 bases from J, the junction kept 5 bases outside the gene matches. The CDR3 DNA reads as TGTGCCAGCAGCCCCACAGGGGGCTTTGGAAACACCATATATTTT. Protein sequence: CASSPTGGFGNTIYF.

The chain links TRBV11-2 to TRBJ2-5; D could derive from TRBD1 or TRBD2 (6 bases each). The V gene lost 5 bases and the J gene lost 12 bases, with 16 bases spanning the gap. This CDR3 has 12 residues. The germline gives CDR1 SGHAT, CDR2 FQNNGV. This chain's CDR3 is CASSRGSGTKYF. For the CDR3, the DNA is TGTGCCAGCAGCCGGGGGTCCGGGACAAAGTACTTC.

This sequence joins TRBV11-2 and TRBJ1-2, with D perhaps matching TRBD1 (5 bases). The germline gives CDR1 SGHAT, CDR2 FQNNGV. The CDR3 contains 15 residues. Between the trimmed V and J ends, which lost 3 bases and 4 bases, there was a span of 15 bases. The CDR3 region has the DNA TGTGCCAGCAGCTTTGGGCAGGGAGTTGGCTATGGCTACACCTTC. Amino acids: CASSFGQGVGYGYTF.

This chain joins TRBV4-3 and TRBJ1-2; D is uncertain. This CDR3 has 14 residues. Germline loops: CDR1 LGHNA, CDR2 YSLEER. Trimming pared 0 bases from V and 1 base from J, leaving 6 bases between. CDR3 protein: CASSQEYSNYGYTF. In DNA, the CDR3 is TGCGCCAGCAGCCAAGAATACAGTAACTATGGCTACACCTTC.

The chain joins TRBV9 to TRBJ1-1; D not resolved. V lost 7 bases and J lost 4, with 23 bases in between. CDR1 and CDR2 from the germline V gene are SGDLS and YYNGEE. The CDR3 covers 16 residues. Here the CDR3 reads CASSRGNTLPGTEAFF. CDR3 nucleotides: TGTGCCAGCTCCCGCGGGAATACCCTCCCTGGCACTGAAGCTTTCTTT. The entire variable domain, with the rest obtained from reference TRBV9 and TRBJ1-1, is as follows: DSGVTQTPKHLITATGQRVTLRCSPRSGDLSVYWYQQSLDQGLQFLIQYYNGEERAKGNILERFSAQQFPDLHSELNLSSLELGDSALYFCASSRGNTLPGTEAFFGQGTRLTVV.

The chain uses TRBV5-6 and TRBJ1-6; maybe TRBD1 (5 bases). CDR1 and CDR2 (germline): SGHDT, YYEEEE. The V gene lost 4 bases and the J gene lost 4 bases, with 12 bases spanning the gap. The length of the CDR3 is 15 residues. CDR3 amino acids: CASSARQLYNSPLHF. In nucleotides, the CDR3 is TGTGCCAGCAGCGCCCGACAGCTTTATAATTCACCCCTCCACTTT.

The gene calls are TRBV5-1 and TRBJ1-2, with 9 bases aligning to TRBD1. Germline V gene data show CDR1 as SGHRS and CDR2 as YFSETQ. Losses at the gene ends were 0 bases for V and 6 bases for J; bases not matched to a gene: 9. This CDR3 has 16 residues. CDR3 amino acids: CASSLGWGQGTHGYTF. The CDR3 region has the DNA TGCGCCAGCAGCTTGGGTTGGGGACAGGGAACTCATGGCTACACCTTC.

The V call is TRBV5-1, the J call TRBJ2-6; D may be TRBD2 (6 bases). The V gene's germline CDR1 is SGHRS and CDR2 YFSETQ. V was trimmed by 3 bases and J by 4 bases, leaving 11 bases between them. This CDR3 has 15 amino acids. CDR3 nucleotide sequence: TGCGCCAGCAGCTCCTCCGGGGGAGGGGCCAACGTCCTGACTTTC. As protein: CASSSSGGGANVLTF.

The V gene is TRBV5-1, the J gene TRBJ2-7; 8 positions match TRBD2. Trimming at V came to 4 bases and at J to 3 bases, leaving 27 bases not matched to a gene. Germline V gene data show CDR1 as SGHRS and CDR2 as YFSETQ. The CDR3 contains 21 residues. The CDR3 region is CASSDGTAGDVAFILNYEQYF. CDR3 DNA sequence: TGCGCCAGCAGCGATGGTACAGCGGGGGACGTCGCCTTCATCCTAAACTACGAGCAGTACTTC.